What follows are 27 T cell receptor beta chains derived from one specimen sequenced in a study of CD8+ T cells in alopecia areata (dated by TCRdb to the late 2010s). The method was the immunoSEQ multiplex PCR assay. To provide template for TCR sequencing, every sample had RNA extracted and reverse transcribed into cDNA. TCRdb retrieved this table from immuneACCESS and kept in-frame rearrangements only. Not all clones are present; in checked studies, unresolved V genes account for under half, and no reason is known for the remainder. For this sample there are over 90,000 clones; approximately 52% appear just once. The top ten hold about 8.8% of the sample. The sequenced sample consisted of CD4+ T cells sorted from blood. The receptors were gathered from a human donor in good health.

The chain couples TRBV18 to TRBJ1-2, with TRBD1 matching over 7 bases. J gave up 14 bases and V 5 bases, and 8 bases lay outside the gene matches. CDR3 length: 11 amino acids. Looked up from germline, CDR1 is KGHSH and CDR2 is LQKENI. CDR3 in DNA: TGTGCCAGCTCAATGTCGGGACAGCCAACCTTC. It specifies CASSMSGQPTF.

This clone turned up a few times. The V and J genes are TRBV7-2 and TRBJ1-2; TRBD1 matches at 8 bases. The CDR3 runs to 12 residues. The junction had 4 bases not matched to a gene; V was cut back by 7 bases and J by 6 bases. In germline, CDR1 is SGHTA, CDR2 FQGNSA. The CDR3: CASTRQGNGYTF. In DNA, the CDR3 is TGTGCCAGCACCAGACAGGGGAATGGCTACACCTTC.

The V and J genes are TRBV12-5 and TRBJ2-5; 7 nucleotides align to TRBD1. This CDR3 is 15 amino acids long. Germline V gene data show CDR1 as LGHNT and CDR2 as FRNRAP. With 6 bases clipped from V and 0 bases from J, the junction kept 7 bases outside the gene matches. The CDR3 loop is CASGPGQMYQETQYF. The CDR3 DNA reads TGTGCTAGTGGCCCGGGACAGATGTACCAAGAGACCCAGTACTTC.

This clone was detected only once. The chain recombines TRBV4-1 with TRBJ2-4; D tentatively reads TRBD1 or TRBD2 (6 bases each). V lost 5 bases and J 2 bases, leaving 22 bases between the germline ends. This CDR3 contains 18 residues. Germline V lookup: CDR1 MGHRA, CDR2 YSYEKL. CDR3: CASSSRSYREATKNIQYF. CDR3 DNA: TGCGCCAGCAGCTCCCGAAGCTACAGGGAGGCGACCAAAAACATTCAGTACTTC.

The chain joins TRBV7-3 to TRBJ1-1; TRBD1 is a possible D gene (6 bases). V was clipped by 5 bases and J by 1 base, with 8 bases between them. This CDR3 region has 13 residues. CDR1 SGHTA and CDR2 FQGTGA come from the germline V gene. The CDR3 loop is CASSPQGNTEAFF. CDR3 bases: TGTGCCAGCAGCCCACAGGGGAACACTGAAGCTTTCTTT.

This clone was counted a few times. A much larger clonotype is one base distant, so this may be a read error. Other nucleotide sequences in the sample specify the same CDR3. The chain links TRBV5-6 to TRBJ2-5, with D uncertain. The V gene's germline CDR1 is SGHDT and CDR2 YYEEEE. This CDR3 is 13 amino acids long. Trimming stripped 0 bases from V and 1 base from J, with 4 bases between. The CDR3 loop reads CASSLGVQETQYF. The CDR3 coding sequence is TGTGCCAGCAGCTTGGGGGTCCAAGAGACCCAGTACTTC.

The chain combines TRBV5-1 with TRBJ2-6; 9 bases are shared with TRBD1. This CDR3 has 18 amino acids. The germline CDR1 and CDR2 sequences are SGHRS and YFSETQ. J gave up 2 bases and V 6 bases, and 12 bases lay outside the gene matches. The CDR3 nucleotides are TGCGCCAGCAATCCAGGGGGACAGGGCTTTGCTGGGGCCAACGTCCTGACTTTC. It yields the protein CASNPGGQGFAGANVLTF.

This clone was found a few times. The rearrangement uses TRBV18 and TRBJ2-3; D uncertain. Germline loops: CDR1 KGHSH, CDR2 LQKENI. This CDR3 has 16 residues. V lost 1 base and J lost 0, with 11 bases in between. The chain's CDR3 is CASSPRIRTSTDTQYF. Written as DNA, the CDR3 is TGTGCCAGCTCACCACGGATCCGAACTAGCACAGATACGCAGTATTTT.

The chain links TRBV30 to TRBJ2-7; the D gene is possibly TRBD1 (6 bases). V was pared by 1 base and J by 4 bases, with 17 bases between. The CDR3 is 15 residues long. CDR1 and CDR2 (germline): GTSNPN, SVGIG (reference sequence). The CDR3 nucleotides read TGTGCCTGGAGTGCCGCCGGTCAGGGGCAGTACGAGCAGTACTTC. It yields the protein CAWSAAGQGQYEQYF.

The chain employs TRBV4-1 and TRBJ1-2; D is possibly TRBD1 (5 bases). CDR1 and CDR2 from the germline V gene are MGHRA and YSYEKL. V lost 7 bases to trimming and J lost 6 bases, with 18 bases between them. The CDR3 runs to 14 residues. This CDR3 reads CASTPGGVFDGYTF. CDR3 in DNA: TGCGCCAGCACTCCGGGAGGGGTGTTCGATGGCTACACCTTC.

The V and J genes are TRBV25-1 and TRBJ1-5, with TRBD1 identical over 12 bases. Looked up from germline, CDR1 is MGHDK and CDR2 is SYGVNS. V dropped 3 bases and J dropped 6; count of bases not matched to a gene: 9. CDR3 length: 17 residues. CDR3 bases: TGTGCCAGCAGTGAGGCTCGGGACAGGGGGCGAGGTCAGCCCCAGCATTTT. Its translation is CASSEARDRGRGQPQHF.

The chain carries TRBV7-2 and TRBJ1-5, with 7 bases lining up with TRBD1. The ends lost 5 bases at V and 7 bases at J; junction bases unmatched: 14. The germline V gene has CDR1 SGHTA and CDR2 FQGNSA. The CDR3 loop spans 16 amino acids. CDR3 amino acids: CASSVGMTGRNQPQHF. The CDR3 DNA sequence: TGTGCCAGCAGCGTAGGGATGACAGGGCGGAACCAGCCCCAGCATTTT. Filled out from reference TRBV7-2 and TRBJ1-5, the complete variable domain reads GAGVSQSPSNKVTEKGKDVELRCDPISGHTALYWYRQSLGQGLEFLIYFQGNSAPDKSGLPSDRFSAERTGGSVSTLTIQRTQQEDSAVYLCASSVGMTGRNQPQHFGDGTRLSIL.

This chain links TRBV30 with TRBJ1-6, with TRBD1 matching 7 bases. The CDR3 sequence is 15 residues long. The V segment lost 3 bases and the J segment 7 bases; nucleotides outside the gene matches: 9. Germline V gives CDR1 GTSNPN, CDR2 SVGIG (reference sequence). CDR3 nucleotide sequence: TGTGCCTGGAGCCTCCCGGGACAGATCAATTCACCCCTCCACTTT. This encodes CAWSLPGQINSPLHF.

The chain joins TRBV1 to TRBJ1-1; the table calls TRBD1, which could not be checked here. TRBV1 is tagged as a pseudogene. The CDR3 consists of 16 residues. CDR3 sequence (DNA): TGCACCAGCAGTCGACTAAGGGGGTGGGGAAACACTGAAGCTTTCTTT. Amino acids: CTSSRLRGWGNTEAFF.

The chain couples TRBV29-1 to TRBJ2-3; D may match TRBD1 or TRBD2 (5 bases each). Germline V lookup: CDR1 SQVTM, CDR2 ANQGSEA. The CDR3 runs to 13 residues. V was cut by 6 bases and J by 2 bases, with 12 bases left in between. The CDR3 here is CSVRGRSTDTQYF. CDR3 in DNA: TGCAGCGTCCGGGGACGATCCACAGATACGCAGTATTTT.

A few counts support this clone. The chain joins TRBV11-2 to TRBJ2-7, with 11 bases aligning to TRBD2. This CDR3 spans 12 amino acids. Germline V gives CDR1 SGHAT, CDR2 FQNNGV. V shed 6 bases, J shed 12 bases, and the junction held 7 bases outside the gene matches. The CDR3 sequence: CASSPTSGARYF. For the CDR3, the DNA is TGTGCCAGCAGTCCGACTAGCGGGGCCCGGTACTTC. The full variable domain, completed using reference TRBV11-2 and TRBJ2-7, is EAGVAQSPRYKIIEKRQSVAFWCNPISGHATLYWYQQILGQGPKLLIQFQNNGVVDDSQLPKDRFSAERLKGVDSTLKIQPAKLEDSAVYLCASSPTSGARYFGPGTRLTVT.

The chain is built from TRBV29-1 and TRBJ2-5; 14 nucleotides match TRBD2. V shed 6 bases and J 9 bases; nucleotides not matched to a gene: 12. CDR3 length: 15 amino acids. Germline V lookup: CDR1 SQVTM, CDR2 ANQGSEA. CDR3 sequence: CSVPNGLAGGSPQYF. The CDR3 coding sequence is TGCAGCGTCCCAAATGGACTAGCGGGGGGTAGTCCCCAGTACTTC.

This clone was seen only a few times. The chain's CDR3 is CASSFEMGAKNIQYF. The DNA for the CDR3 is TGTGCCAGCAGCTTTGAAATGGGAGCCAAAAACATTCAGTACTTC. This chain joins TRBV5-6 and TRBJ2-4; D gene unclear. The CDR3 is 15 residues long. CDR1 is SGHDT, CDR2 YYEEEE, per germline. Trimming cost V 2 bases and J 0 bases, with 9 bases left between them.

The table lists this clone with a count of one. This rearrangement joins TRBV29-1 to TRBJ1-1, with 12 bases matching TRBD1. This CDR3 is built from 13 residues. Looked up from germline, CDR1 is SQVTM and CDR2 is ANQGSEA. V lost 6 bases and J lost 6; bases outside the gene matches: 5. The chain's CDR3 is CSVGRDRGPEAFF. The CDR3, as DNA: TGCAGCGTCGGCCGGGACAGGGGGCCTGAAGCTTTCTTT. Supplemented by reference TRBV29-1 and TRBJ1-1, the full variable domain reads SAVISQKPSRDICQRGTSLTIQCQVDSQVTMMFWYRQQPGQSLTLIATANQGSEATYESGFVIDKFPISRPNLTFSTLTVSNMSPEDSSIYLCSVGRDRGPEAFFGQGTRLTVV.

CDR3: CASSWPPRGDPSSYNEQFF. In DNA form, the CDR3 reads TGTGCCAGCAGCTGGCCCCCTAGAGGAGACCCTAGCTCCTACAATGAGCAGTTCTTC. The chain links TRBV7-2 to TRBJ2-1, with no clear D. V was shortened by 4 bases and J by 0 bases, with 22 bases between the two germline ends. In germline, CDR1 is SGHTA, CDR2 FQGNSA. This CDR3 is built from 19 residues.

V and J are TRBV18 and TRBJ1-6; 7 bases map to TRBD1. CDR1 and CDR2 from the germline V gene are KGHSH and LQKENI. J lost 7 bases, V lost 3 bases, and 3 bases had no gene match. The CDR3 is 14 residues long. CDR3 amino acids: CASSPTGSNSPLHF. CDR3 DNA sequence: TGTGCCAGCTCACCGACAGGGTCGAATTCACCCCTCCACTTT.

The chain combines TRBV30 with TRBJ1-1; possibly TRBD1 for D (5 bases). CDR3 length equals 18 residues. Trimming pared 2 bases from V and 6 bases from J, leaving 28 bases between. In germline, CDR1 is GTSNPN, CDR2 SVGIG (reference sequence). The CDR3 loop is CAWSSRYSVTFQGPEAFF. DNA of the CDR3: TGTGCCTGGAGTTCCCGGTATTCGGTGACATTTCAGGGACCTGAAGCTTTCTTT.

The chain employs TRBV4-2 and TRBJ2-5; 8 bases map to TRBD2. Germline trimming cut 1 base from V and 2 bases from J; bases unmatched to any gene: 3. This CDR3 spans 15 amino acids. CDR1 is LGHNA and CDR2 is YNFKEQ in the germline V gene. The CDR3 loop reads CASSQGAGEQETQYF. Written as DNA, the CDR3 is TGTGCCAGCAGCCAAGGAGCGGGGGAGCAAGAGACCCAGTACTTC.

The chain joins TRBV4-3 to TRBJ1-1; D remains ambiguous. Trimming took off 3 bases at V and 1 base at J, with 12 bases between the two ends. CDR3 length equals 15 residues. Germline CDR1 reads LGHNA; CDR2 reads YSLEER. The CDR3 loop reads CASSQETAWNTEAFF. As DNA, the CDR3 is TGCGCCAGCAGCCAGGAAACCGCCTGGAACACTGAAGCTTTCTTT.

The chain joins TRBV25-1 to TRBJ2-3, with 9 bases that match TRBD2. V was clipped by 7 bases and J by 2 bases; unmatched bases: 7. From germline, CDR1 is MGHDK and CDR2 SYGVNS. The CDR3 contains 15 residues. The CDR3 DNA follows: TGTGCCAGCAATCCTAGCGGGGCGTCCACAGATACGCAGTATTTT. Translated: CASNPSGASTDTQYF.

This clone was recorded a few times. The CDR3 nucleotides read TGTGCCAGCAGCGTAGAGCGGGGGCCTCAGTGGGAGCAGTACTTC. Translated, it gives CASSVERGPQWEQYF. J is TRBJ2-7 and V is TRBV9; 8 bases are a match to TRBD2. CDR1 is SGDLS, CDR2 YYNGEE, per germline. The CDR3 covers 15 residues. The trim removed 0 bases at V and 7 bases at J, leaving 9 bases unmatched.

This clone was counted a few times. V usage is TRBV5-5 and J usage is TRBJ2-7; no definite D call. Trimming stripped 1 base from V and 5 bases from J, with 10 bases between. This CDR3 is 13 amino acids long. CDR1 and CDR2 from the germline V gene are SGHKS and YYEKEE (reference sequence). Here the CDR3 reads CASSLFNQDEQYF. The CDR3 DNA sequence: TGTGCCAGCAGCTTGTTTAACCAGGACGAGCAGTACTTC.